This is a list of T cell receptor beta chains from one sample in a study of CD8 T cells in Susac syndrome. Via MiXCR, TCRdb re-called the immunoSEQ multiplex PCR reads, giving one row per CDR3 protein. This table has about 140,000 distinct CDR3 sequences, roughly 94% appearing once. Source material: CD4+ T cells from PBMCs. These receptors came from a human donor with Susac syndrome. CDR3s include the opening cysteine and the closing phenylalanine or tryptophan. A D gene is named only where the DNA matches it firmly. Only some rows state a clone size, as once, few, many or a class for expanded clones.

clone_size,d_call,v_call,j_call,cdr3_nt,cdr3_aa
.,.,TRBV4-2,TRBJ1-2,TGTGCCAGCAGCCAACCGACGCAAGGCGGCTATGGCTACACCTTC,CASSQPTQGGYGYTF
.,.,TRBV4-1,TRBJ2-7,TGCGCCAGCAGCCAAGTCGAGGGATTGGGCTACGAGCAGTACTTC,CASSQVEGLGYEQYF
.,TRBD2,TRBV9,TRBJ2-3,TGTGCCAGCTCGCAGCGGGAGGGCTCTAGCACAGATACGCAGTATTTT,CASSQREGSSTDTQYF
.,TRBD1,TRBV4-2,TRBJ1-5,TGTGCCAGCAGCCAAGGAGACAGGGGAAACAATCAGCCCCAGCATTTT,CASSQGDRGNNQPQHF
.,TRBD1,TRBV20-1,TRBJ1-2,TGCAGTGCTAGGAGGGACAGGGTTCGGGGCTACACCTTC,CSARRDRVRGYTF
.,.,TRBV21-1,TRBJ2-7,TGTGCCAGCAGCAAAGCGGGCGGGCTCCACAAATCCTACGAGCAGTACTTC,CASSKAGGLHKSYEQYF
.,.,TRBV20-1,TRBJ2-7,TGCAGTGGCCGGGTGCCAGGAACCTACGAGCAGTACTTC,CSGRVPGTYEQYF
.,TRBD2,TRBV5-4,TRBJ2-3,TGTGCCAGCAGCCGAGGACTAGCGGAGAACACAGATACGCAGTATTTT,CASSRGLAENTDTQYF
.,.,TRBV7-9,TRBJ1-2,TGTGCCAGCAGCTCCCCAACAGGGTCCACCTATGGCTACACCTTC,CASSSPTGSTYGYTF
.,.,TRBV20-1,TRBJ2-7,TGCAGTGCTAGAGATTCGGGGGGCCCATACTTC,CSARDSGGPYF
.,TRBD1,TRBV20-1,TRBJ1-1,TGCAGTACCACCGGGCAGGGGGGTACTGAAGCTTTCTTT,CSTTGQGGTEAFF
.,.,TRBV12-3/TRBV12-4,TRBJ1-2,TGTGCCAGCAGTACTAGCGGCGGGGGAGGCTACACCTTC,CASSTSGGGGYTF
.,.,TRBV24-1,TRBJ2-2,TGTGCCACCAGTGATTTGCCCGGGGAGCTGTTTTTT,CATSDLPGELFF
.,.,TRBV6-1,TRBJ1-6,TGTGCCAGCAGTGATTGGACAGCTTATTCACCCCTCCACTTT,CASSDWTAYSPLHF
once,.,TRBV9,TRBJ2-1,TGTGCCAGCAGCGGGGCCGGGCGGGGAGATTACAATGAGCAGTTCTTC,CASSGAGRGDYNEQFF
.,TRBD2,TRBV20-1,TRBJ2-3,TGCAGTGCTAGGGGGCTAGCGGGAGGAGCGGATACGCAGTATTTT,CSARGLAGGADTQYF
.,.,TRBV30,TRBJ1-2,TGTGCCTGGAGTGTGGGGGCTTATGGCTACACCTTC,CAWSVGAYGYTF
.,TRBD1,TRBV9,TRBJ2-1,TGTGCCAGCAGCGTAGGTGCAGGGGGAGAGAATGAGCAGTTCTTC,CASSVGAGGENEQFF
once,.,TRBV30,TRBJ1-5,TGTGCCTGGAGTGTGGTCAGAAATCAGCCCCAGCATTTT,CAWSVVRNQPQHF
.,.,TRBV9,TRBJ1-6,TGTGCCAGCAGCGTAGACAGTAATTCACCCCTCCACTTT,CASSVDSNSPLHF
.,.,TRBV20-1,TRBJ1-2,TGCAGTGCTAGCTTTCGGAACTATGGCTACACCTTC,CSASFRNYGYTF
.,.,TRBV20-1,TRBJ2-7,TGCAGTGCTAGAAAGAGGGTCCACTCCTACGAGCAGTACTTC,CSARKRVHSYEQYF
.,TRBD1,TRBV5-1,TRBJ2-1,TGCGCCAGCAGCATCCCGACAGGGGTCATCAATGAGCAGTTCTTC,CASSIPTGVINEQFF
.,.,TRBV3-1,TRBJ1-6,TGTGCCAGCAGCCAAGAAAGAATTGTAGGTTCACCCCTCCACTTT,CASSQERIVGSPLHF
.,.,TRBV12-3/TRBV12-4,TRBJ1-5,TGTGCCAGCAGGGGACTTTCCAATCAGCCCCAGCATTTT,CASRGLSNQPQHF
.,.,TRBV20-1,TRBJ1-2,TGCAGTGCTCGGGAGGGAGCTAACTATGGCTACACCTTC,CSAREGANYGYTF
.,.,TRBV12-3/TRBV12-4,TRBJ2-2,TGTGCCAGCTGTGGGGAAGGCGGGGAGCTGTTTTTT,CASCGEGGELFF
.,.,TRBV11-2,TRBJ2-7,TGTGCCAGCAGCTTAGCTCCCGCTGACGCCTACGAGCAGTACTTC,CASSLAPADAYEQYF
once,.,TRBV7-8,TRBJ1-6,TGTGCCAGCAGCTTAGAGAGGACCCCCGCTCCACCCCTCCACTTT,CASSLERTPAPPLHF
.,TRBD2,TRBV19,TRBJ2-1,TGTGCCAGTAGTATAGCAAGACTAGCGCTGTACAATGAGCAGTTCTTC,CASSIARLALYNEQFF
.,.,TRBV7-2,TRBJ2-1,TGTGCCAGCATTCGTCTCGATGAGCAGTTCTTC,CASIRLDEQFF
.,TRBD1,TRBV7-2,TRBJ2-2,TGTGCCAGCAGCCCCTACAGGGGCACCGGGGAGCTGTTTTTT,CASSPYRGTGELFF
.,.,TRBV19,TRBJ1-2,TGTGCCAGTAGTGTCCGGGACTCGGGGGCTGGCTACACCTTC,CASSVRDSGAGYTF
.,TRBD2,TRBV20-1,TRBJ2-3,TGCAGTGCTCTCAACCGGGAGGGGTACACAGATACGCAGTATTTT,CSALNREGYTDTQYF
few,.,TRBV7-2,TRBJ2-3,TGTGCCAGCAGCCCAATGGGGGATACGCAGTATTTT,CASSPMGDTQYF
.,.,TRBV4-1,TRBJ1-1,TGCGCCAGCAGCCCACCCAGTAATACCGAGGTACGCACTGAAGCTTTCTTT,CASSPPSNTEVRTEAFF
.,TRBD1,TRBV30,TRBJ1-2,TGTGCCTGGAGTACCGGGACAGTCTATGGCTACACCTTC,CAWSTGTVYGYTF
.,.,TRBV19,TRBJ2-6,TGTGCCAGCTCCCTCGGGGCGAGAGGGGCCAACGTCCTGACTTTC,CASSLGARGANVLTF
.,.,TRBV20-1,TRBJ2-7,TGCAGTGCCCCACTCCCCGGCGACGAGCAGTACTTC,CSAPLPGDEQYF
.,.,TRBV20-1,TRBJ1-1,TGCAGTGCCGGGACCAATCTCAACACTGAAGCTTTCTTT,CSAGTNLNTEAFF
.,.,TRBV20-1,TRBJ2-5,TGCAGTGCTAGGTTCATAGCTGGGGAGACCCAGTACTTC,CSARFIAGETQYF